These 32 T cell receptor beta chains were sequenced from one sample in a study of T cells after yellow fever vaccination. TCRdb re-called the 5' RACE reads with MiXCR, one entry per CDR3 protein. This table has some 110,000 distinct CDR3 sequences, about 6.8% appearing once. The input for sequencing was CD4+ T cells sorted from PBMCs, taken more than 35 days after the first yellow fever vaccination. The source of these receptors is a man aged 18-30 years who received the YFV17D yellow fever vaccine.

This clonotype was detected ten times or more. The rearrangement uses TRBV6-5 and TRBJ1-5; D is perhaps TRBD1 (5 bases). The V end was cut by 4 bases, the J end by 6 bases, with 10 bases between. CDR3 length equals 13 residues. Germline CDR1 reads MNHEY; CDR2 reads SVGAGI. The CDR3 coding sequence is TGTGCCAGCAGTTTTGGAGGGACTCAGCCCCAGCATTTT. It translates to CASSFGGTQPQHF.

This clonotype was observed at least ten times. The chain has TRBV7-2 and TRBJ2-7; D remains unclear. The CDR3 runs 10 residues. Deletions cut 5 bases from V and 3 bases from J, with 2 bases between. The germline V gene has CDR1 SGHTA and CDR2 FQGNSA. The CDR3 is CASSNYEQYF. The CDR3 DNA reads TGTGCCAGCAGCAACTACGAGCAGTACTTC.

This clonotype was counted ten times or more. Written as DNA, the CDR3 is TGCGCCAGCAGCCGGGGGGCGTCTAATTCACCCCTCCACTTT. Amino acid sequence: CASSRGASNSPLHF. The chain has TRBV5-1 and TRBJ1-6; weak D call: TRBD1 (6 bases). Trimming took 4 bases from V and 6 from J, leaving 11 bases between them. The CDR3 consists of 14 residues. Germline V gives CDR1 SGHRS, CDR2 YFSETQ.

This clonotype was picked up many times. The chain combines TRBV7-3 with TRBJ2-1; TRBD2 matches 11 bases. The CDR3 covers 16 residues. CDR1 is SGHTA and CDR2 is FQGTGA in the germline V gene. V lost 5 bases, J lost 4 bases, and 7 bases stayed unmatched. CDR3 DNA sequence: TGTGCCAGCAGCCCTCCCGGGACTAGCGGATACAATGAGCAGTTCTTC. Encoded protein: CASSPPGTSGYNEQFF.

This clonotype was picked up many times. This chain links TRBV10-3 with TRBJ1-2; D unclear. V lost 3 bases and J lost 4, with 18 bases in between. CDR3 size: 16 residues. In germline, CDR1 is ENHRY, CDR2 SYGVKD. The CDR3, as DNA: TGTGCCATCAGTGAAGATGAGACAACACTCCTCTATGGCTACACCTTC. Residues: CAISEDETTLLYGYTF.

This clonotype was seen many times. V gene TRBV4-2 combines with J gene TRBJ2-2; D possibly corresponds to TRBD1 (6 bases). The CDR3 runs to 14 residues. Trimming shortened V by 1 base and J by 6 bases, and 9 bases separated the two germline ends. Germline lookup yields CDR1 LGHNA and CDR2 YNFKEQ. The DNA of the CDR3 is TGTGCCAGCAGCCAAGCCAGGGGCGCCGGGGAGCTGTTTTTT. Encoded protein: CASSQARGAGELFF.

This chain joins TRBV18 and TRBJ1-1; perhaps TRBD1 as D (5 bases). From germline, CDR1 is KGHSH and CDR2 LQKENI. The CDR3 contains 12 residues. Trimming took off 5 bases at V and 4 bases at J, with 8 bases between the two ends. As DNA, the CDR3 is TGTGCCAGCTCATCCAGGGTCACTGAAGCTTTCTTT. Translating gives CASSSRVTEAFF.

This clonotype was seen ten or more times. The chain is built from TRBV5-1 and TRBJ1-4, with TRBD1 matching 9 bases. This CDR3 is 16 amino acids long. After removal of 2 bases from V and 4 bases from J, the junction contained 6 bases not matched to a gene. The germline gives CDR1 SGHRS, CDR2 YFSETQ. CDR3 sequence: CASSFSGTGNNEKLFF. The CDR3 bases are TGCGCCAGCAGCTTCTCCGGGACAGGGAATAATGAAAAACTGTTTTTT.

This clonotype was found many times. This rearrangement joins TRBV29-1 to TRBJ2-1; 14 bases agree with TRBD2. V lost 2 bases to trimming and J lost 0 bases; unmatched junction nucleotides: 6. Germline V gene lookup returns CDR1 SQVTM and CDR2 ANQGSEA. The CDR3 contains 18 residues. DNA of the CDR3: TGCAGCGTTGAAAGGACTAGCGGGGGGATTAGCTCCTACAATGAGCAGTTCTTC. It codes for CSVERTSGGISSYNEQFF.

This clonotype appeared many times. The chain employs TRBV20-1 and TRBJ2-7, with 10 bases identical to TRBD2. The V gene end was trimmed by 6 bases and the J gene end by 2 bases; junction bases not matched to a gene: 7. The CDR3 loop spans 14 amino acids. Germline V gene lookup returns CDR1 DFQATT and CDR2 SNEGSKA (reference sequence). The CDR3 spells CSATPSGGPYEQYF. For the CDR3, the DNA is TGCAGTGCAACCCCTAGCGGGGGACCCTACGAGCAGTACTTC.

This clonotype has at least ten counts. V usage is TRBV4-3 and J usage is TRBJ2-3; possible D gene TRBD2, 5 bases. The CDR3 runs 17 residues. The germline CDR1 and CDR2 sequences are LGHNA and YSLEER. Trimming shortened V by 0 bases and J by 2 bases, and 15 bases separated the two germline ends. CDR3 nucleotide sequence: TGCGCCAGCAGCCAAGAGGGAAGCGGCTCAATCACAGATACGCAGTATTTT. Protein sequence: CASSQEGSGSITDTQYF.

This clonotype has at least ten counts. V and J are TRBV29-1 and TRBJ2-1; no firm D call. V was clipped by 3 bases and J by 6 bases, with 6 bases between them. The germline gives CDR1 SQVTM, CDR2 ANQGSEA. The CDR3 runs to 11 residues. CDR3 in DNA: TGCAGCGTTGACAAGGGCAATGAGCAGTTCTTC. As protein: CSVDKGNEQFF.

CDR3 bases: TGCGCCTGCGTAACCTTCGAGAGCGGACAAGAGACCCAGTACTTC. Protein: CACVTFESGQETQYF. V usage is TRBV23-1 and J usage is TRBJ2-5; D possibly corresponds to TRBD2 (5 bases). TRBV23-1 qualifies as an ORF whose function is uncertain. This CDR3 contains 15 residues. The V gene lost 11 bases and the J gene lost 2 bases, with 21 bases spanning the gap.

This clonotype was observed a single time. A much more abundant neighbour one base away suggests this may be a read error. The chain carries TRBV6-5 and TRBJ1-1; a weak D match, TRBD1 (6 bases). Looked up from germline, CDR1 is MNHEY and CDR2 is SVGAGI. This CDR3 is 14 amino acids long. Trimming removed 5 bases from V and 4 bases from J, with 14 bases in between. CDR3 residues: CASSHRDASTEAFF. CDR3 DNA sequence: TGTGCCAGCAGTCACAGGGACGCGAGCACTGAAGCTTTCTTT.

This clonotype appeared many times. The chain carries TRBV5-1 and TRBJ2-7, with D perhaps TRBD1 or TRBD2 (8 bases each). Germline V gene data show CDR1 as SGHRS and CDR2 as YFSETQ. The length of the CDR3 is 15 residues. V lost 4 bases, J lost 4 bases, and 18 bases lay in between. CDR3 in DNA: TGCGCCAGCAGCCCGGGGGGGCAGGGGGCGTACGAGCAGTACTTC. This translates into CASSPGGQGAYEQYF.

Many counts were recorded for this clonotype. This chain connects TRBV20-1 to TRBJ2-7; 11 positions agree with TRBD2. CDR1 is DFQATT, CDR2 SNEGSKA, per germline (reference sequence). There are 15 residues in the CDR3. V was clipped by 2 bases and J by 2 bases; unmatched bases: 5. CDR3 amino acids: CSARPVAGGTYEQYF. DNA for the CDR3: TGCAGTGCTAGACCTGTAGCGGGGGGGACCTACGAGCAGTACTTC.

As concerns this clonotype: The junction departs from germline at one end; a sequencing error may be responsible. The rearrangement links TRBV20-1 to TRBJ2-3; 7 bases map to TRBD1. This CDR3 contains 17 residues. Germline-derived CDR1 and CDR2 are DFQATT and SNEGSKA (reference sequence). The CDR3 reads CCARVGTVTSSTDTQYF. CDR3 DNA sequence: TGCTGTGCTAGGGTAGGGACAGTGACTTCTAGCACAGATACGCAGTATTTT.

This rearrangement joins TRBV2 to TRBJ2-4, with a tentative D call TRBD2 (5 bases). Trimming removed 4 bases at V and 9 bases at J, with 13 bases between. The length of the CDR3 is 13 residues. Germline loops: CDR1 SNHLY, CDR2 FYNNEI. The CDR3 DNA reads TGTGCCAGCAGTGCGGGGTACCCCCCCATTCAGTACTTC. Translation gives CASSAGYPPIQYF. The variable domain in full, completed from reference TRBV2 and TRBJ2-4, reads EPEVTQTPSHQVTQMGQEVILRCVPISNHLYFYWYRQILGQKVEFLVSFYNNEISEKSEIFDDQFSVERPDGSNFTLKIRSTKLEDSAMYFCASSAGYPPIQYFGAGTRLSVL.

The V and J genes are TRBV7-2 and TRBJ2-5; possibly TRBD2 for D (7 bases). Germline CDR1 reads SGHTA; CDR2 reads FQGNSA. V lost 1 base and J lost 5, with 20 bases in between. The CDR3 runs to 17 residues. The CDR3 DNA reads TGTGCCAGCAGCTTAGTGGGAGGGTCAGGGGAAGGGGAGACCCAGTACTTC. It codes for CASSLVGGSGEGETQYF.

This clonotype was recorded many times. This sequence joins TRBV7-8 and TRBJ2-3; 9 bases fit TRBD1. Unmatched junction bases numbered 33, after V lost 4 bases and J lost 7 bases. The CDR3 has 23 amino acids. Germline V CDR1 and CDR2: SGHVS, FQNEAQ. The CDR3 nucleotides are TGTGCCAGCAGCTATCAGGGGGGGGACAGGGCCTTCCTCGCCCTTGGAGACGTGTATACGCAGTATTTT. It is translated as CASSYQGGDRAFLALGDVYTQYF.

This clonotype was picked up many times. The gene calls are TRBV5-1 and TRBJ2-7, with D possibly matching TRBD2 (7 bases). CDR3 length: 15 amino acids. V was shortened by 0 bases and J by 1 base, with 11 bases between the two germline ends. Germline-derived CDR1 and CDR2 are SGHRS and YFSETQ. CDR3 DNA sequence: TGCGCCAGCAGCTTGGTTGCGGGGGCTTCCTACGAGCAGTACTTC. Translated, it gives CASSLVAGASYEQYF.

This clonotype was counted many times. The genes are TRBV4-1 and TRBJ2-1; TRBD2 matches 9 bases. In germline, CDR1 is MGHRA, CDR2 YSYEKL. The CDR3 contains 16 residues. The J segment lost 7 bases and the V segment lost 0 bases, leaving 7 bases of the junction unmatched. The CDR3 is CASSQDERGAWNEQFF. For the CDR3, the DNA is TGCGCCAGCAGCCAAGATGAGCGGGGGGCCTGGAATGAGCAGTTCTTC.

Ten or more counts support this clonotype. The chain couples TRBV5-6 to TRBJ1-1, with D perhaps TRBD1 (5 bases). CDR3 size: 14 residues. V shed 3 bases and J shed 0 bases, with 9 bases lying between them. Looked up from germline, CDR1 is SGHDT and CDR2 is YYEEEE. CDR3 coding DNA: TGTGCCAGCAGCTGGGGCAGGGTGAACACTGAAGCTTTCTTT. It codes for CASSWGRVNTEAFF.

The CDR3 loop is CASSGNSINTEAFF. The CDR3 DNA sequence: TGTGCCAGCAGTGGGAACAGCATTAACACTGAAGCTTTCTTT. The chain joins TRBV6-1 to TRBJ1-1, with unresolved D. The CDR3 has 14 residues. From germline, CDR1 is MNHNS and CDR2 SASEGT. Trimming took off 4 bases at V and 2 bases at J, with 11 bases between the two ends.

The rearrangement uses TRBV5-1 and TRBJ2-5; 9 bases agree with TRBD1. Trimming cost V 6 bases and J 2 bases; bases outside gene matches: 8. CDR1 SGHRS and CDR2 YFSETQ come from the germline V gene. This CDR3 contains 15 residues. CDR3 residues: CASNVQGALQETQYF. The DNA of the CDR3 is TGCGCCAGCAACGTACAGGGGGCCCTACAAGAGACCCAGTACTTC.

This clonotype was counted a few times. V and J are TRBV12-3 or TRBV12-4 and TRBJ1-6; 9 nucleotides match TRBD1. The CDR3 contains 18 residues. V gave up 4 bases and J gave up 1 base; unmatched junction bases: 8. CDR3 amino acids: CASSWGQGFRSYNSPLHF. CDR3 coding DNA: TGTGCCAGCAGTTGGGGACAGGGTTTTAGATCCTATAATTCACCCCTCCACTTT.

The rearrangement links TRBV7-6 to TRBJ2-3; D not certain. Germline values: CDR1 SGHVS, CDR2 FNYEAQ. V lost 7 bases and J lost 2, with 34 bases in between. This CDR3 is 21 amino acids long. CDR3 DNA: TGTGCCAGCATCCCCTACCTCGCTCTTACACCCCATCAACCCACCACAGATACGCAGTATTTT. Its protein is CASIPYLALTPHQPTTDTQYF.

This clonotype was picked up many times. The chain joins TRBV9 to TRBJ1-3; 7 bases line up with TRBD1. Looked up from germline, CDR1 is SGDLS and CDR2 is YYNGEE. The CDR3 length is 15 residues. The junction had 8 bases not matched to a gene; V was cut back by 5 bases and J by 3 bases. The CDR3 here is CASSTQGISGNTIYF. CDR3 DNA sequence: TGTGCCAGCAGTACACAGGGGATCAGTGGAAACACCATATATTTT.

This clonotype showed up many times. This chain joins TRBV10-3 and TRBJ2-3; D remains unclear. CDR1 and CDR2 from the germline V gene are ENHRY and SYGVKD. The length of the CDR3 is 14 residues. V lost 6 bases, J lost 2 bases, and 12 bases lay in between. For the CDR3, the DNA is TGTGCCATCAGGTCCCGGGCCAACACAGATACGCAGTATTTT. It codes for CAIRSRANTDTQYF.

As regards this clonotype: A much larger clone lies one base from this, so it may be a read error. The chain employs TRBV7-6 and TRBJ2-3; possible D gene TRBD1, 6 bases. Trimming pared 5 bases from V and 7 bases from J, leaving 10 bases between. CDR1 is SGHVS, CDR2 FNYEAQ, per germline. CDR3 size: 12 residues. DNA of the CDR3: TGTGCCAGCAGCCAGGGGTCACATACGCAGTATTTT. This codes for CASSQGSHTQYF.

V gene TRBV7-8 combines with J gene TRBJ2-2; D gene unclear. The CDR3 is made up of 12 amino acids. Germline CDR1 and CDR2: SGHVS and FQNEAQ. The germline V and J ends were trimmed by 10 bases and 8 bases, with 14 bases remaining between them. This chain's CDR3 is CATTLRRGELFF. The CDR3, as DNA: TGTGCCACCACACTCAGGCGGGGGGAGCTGTTTTTT.

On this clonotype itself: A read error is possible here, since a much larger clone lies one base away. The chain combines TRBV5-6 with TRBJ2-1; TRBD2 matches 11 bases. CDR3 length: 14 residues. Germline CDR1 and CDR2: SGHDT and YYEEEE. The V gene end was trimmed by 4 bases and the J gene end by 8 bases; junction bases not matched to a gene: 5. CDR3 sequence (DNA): TGTGCCAGCAGCGTTAGCGGGGGGGCCCATGAGCAGTTCTTC. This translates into CASSVSGGAHEQFF.